The 31 T cell receptor beta chains listed next were all sequenced from one sample in a study of T cells after yellow fever vaccination. A single record per CDR3 protein comes from TCRdb applying MiXCR to the 5' RACE reads. The sample yields hundreds of thousands of distinct CDR3 sequences, 15% to 20% seen once. The source material was PBMCs, sampled 15 days after the yellow fever booster vaccination. Receptors were obtained from a man in his thirties or forties who received the YFV17D yellow fever vaccine.

V and J are TRBV7-9 and TRBJ2-1, with 11 bases identical to TRBD2. The length of the CDR3 is 16 residues. V was pared by 5 bases and J by 6 bases, with 9 bases of the junction left unmatched. Germline CDR1 and CDR2: SEHNR and FQNEAQ (reference sequence). The CDR3 coding sequence is TGTGCCAGCAGCCCAACTAGCGGGAGTAACCTCAATGAGCAGTTCTTC. Translated: CASSPTSGSNLNEQFF.

The chain has TRBV12-3 or TRBV12-4 and TRBJ2-1; either TRBD1 or TRBD2 may supply D (7 bases each). Trimming removed 3 bases at V and 6 bases at J, with 21 bases between. This CDR3 spans 17 amino acids. The CDR3 DNA sequence: TGTGCCAGCAGTTTCGTCAGGGGGGGACCGACGCCCAATGAGCAGTTCTTC. Protein product: CASSFVRGGPTPNEQFF.

This clonotype was counted only a few times. The chain joins TRBV27 to TRBJ2-2; 9 nucleotides line up with TRBD2. Germline lookup yields CDR1 MNHEY and CDR2 SMNVEV (reference sequence). The CDR3 length is 16 residues. V shed 6 bases and J 3 bases; nucleotides not matched to a gene: 8. The CDR3 region has the DNA TGTGCCAGCAGGGTTAGCGGGAGTTGGGACACCGGGGAGCTGTTTTTT. Translated, it gives CASRVSGSWDTGELFF.

This clonotype was seen more than once but under ten times. This chain uses TRBV5-5 with TRBJ2-5; D might be TRBD1 (5 bases). Trimming cost V 2 bases and J 4 bases, with 24 bases left between them. The CDR3 runs to 18 residues. The germline V gene has CDR1 SGHKS and CDR2 YYEKEE (reference sequence). CDR3 DNA: TGTGCCAGCAGCTTTTTAGGGGTCGGGCAGGCGATTTTAGAGACCCAGTACTTC. This translates into CASSFLGVGQAILETQYF.

This clonotype was seen a handful of times. The V and J genes are TRBV7-9 and TRBJ2-7; the D gene is possibly TRBD1 (5 bases). V lost 1 base, J lost 7 bases, and 8 bases lay in between. The CDR3 length is 12 residues. Germline V lookup: CDR1 SEHNR, CDR2 FQNEAQ (reference sequence). Here the CDR3 reads CASSLERQEQYF. CDR3 bases: TGTGCCAGCAGCTTAGAACGACAGGAGCAGTACTTC.

This clonotype was seen repeatedly, ten times or more. The gene calls are TRBV4-2 and TRBJ2-3; D possibly corresponds to TRBD2 (5 bases). With 3 bases removed from V and 1 base from J, the gap between germline ends came to 5 bases. Germline assignment: CDR1 LGHNA and CDR2 YNFKEQ. The CDR3 contains 13 residues. DNA of the CDR3: TGTGCCAGCAGCCACGGGGGCACAGATACGCAGTATTTT. Its translation: CASSHGGTDTQYF.

The gene calls are TRBV5-5 and TRBJ2-1, with D tentatively TRBD1 or TRBD2 (6 bases each). CDR1 SGHKS and CDR2 YYEKEE come from the germline V gene (reference sequence). The CDR3 has 15 amino acids. V was trimmed by 0 bases and J by 10 bases, leaving 17 bases between them. The CDR3 sequence is CASSLEQGGPWEQFF. The CDR3 DNA sequence: TGTGCCAGCAGCTTGGAACAGGGAGGTCCTTGGGAGCAGTTCTTC. The full variable domain, rest sourced from reference TRBV5-5 and TRBJ2-1, is DAGVTQSPTHLIKTRGQQVTLRCSPISGHKSVSWYQQVLGQGPQFIFQYYEKEERGRGNFPDRFSARQFPNYSSELNVNALLLGDSALYLCASSLEQGGPWEQFFGPGTRLTVL.

The rearrangement uses TRBV29-1 and TRBJ2-7, with a weak D call TRBD1 (5 bases). This CDR3 has 15 amino acids. Trimming cost V 1 base and J 2 bases, with 15 bases left between them. Germline V CDR1 and CDR2: SQVTM, ANQGSEA. The CDR3 region has the DNA TGCAGCGTTGAAGTTCTTGCAGGGCTCCCCTACGAGCAGTACTTC. Translated, it gives CSVEVLAGLPYEQYF.

The rearrangement uses TRBV12-3 or TRBV12-4 and TRBJ2-3, with D uncertain. V lost 4 bases to trimming and J lost 0 bases, with 8 bases between them. The CDR3 totals 14 residues. CDR3 sequence (DNA): TGTGCCAGCAGTTCCGGCCGGAGCACAGATACGCAGTATTTT. It translates to CASSSGRSTDTQYF.

The chain uses TRBV3-1 and TRBJ2-6, with 7 bases matching TRBD1. Germline loops: CDR1 LGHDT, CDR2 YNNKEL (reference sequence). The V segment lost 10 bases and the J segment 0 bases; nucleotides outside the gene matches: 15. CDR3 length equals 18 residues. For the CDR3, the DNA is TGTGCCACCTCCCCAAGGGGGCAGGGGTACTCTGGGGCCAACGTCCTGACTTTC. This gives the protein CATSPRGQGYSGANVLTF.

This clonotype was picked up a small number of times. The rearrangement uses TRBV12-3 or TRBV12-4 and TRBJ1-3; the D gene is possibly TRBD1 (5 bases). The CDR3 runs to 15 residues. The V end lost 1 base, the J end lost 8 bases, and 15 bases lay between the germline ends. Here the CDR3 reads CASSLVAGAQDTIYF. CDR3 DNA: TGTGCCAGCAGTTTAGTTGCGGGAGCACAGGACACCATATATTTT.

The V and J genes are TRBV4-3 and TRBJ2-3; 9 bases map to TRBD2. The CDR3 is 17 amino acids. Germline V gives CDR1 LGHNA, CDR2 YSLEER. J gave up 5 bases and V 0 bases, and 9 bases lay outside the gene matches. The CDR3 bases are TGCGCCAGCAGCCAAGAGGTCGCGGGAGGGCCTTTAGATACGCAGTATTTT. This codes for CASSQEVAGGPLDTQYF.

The rearrangement links TRBV12-3 or TRBV12-4 to TRBJ2-1; D call uncertain. The CDR3 is 13 residues long. V lost 6 bases and J 6 bases, leaving 12 bases between the germline ends. This CDR3 is CASRPLRANEQFF. The CDR3 DNA follows: TGTGCCAGCAGACCGTTAAGAGCCAATGAGCAGTTCTTC.

The chain links TRBV7-2 to TRBJ2-5, with TRBD1 identical over 7 bases. V shed 4 bases, J shed 5 bases, and the junction held 4 bases outside the gene matches. Germline CDR1 SGHTA, CDR2 FQGNSA. The CDR3 runs to 13 residues. The CDR3: CASSYRGRETQYF. CDR3 nucleotides: TGTGCCAGCAGCTACAGGGGTCGGGAGACCCAGTACTTC.

This clonotype came up a few times. The chain carries TRBV5-1 and TRBJ2-2; D gene uncertain. The CDR3 runs 15 residues. The V gene's germline CDR1 is SGHRS and CDR2 YFSETQ. The V end lost 0 bases, the J end lost 3 bases, and 9 bases lay between the germline ends. This CDR3 reads CASSLEATYTGELFF. In DNA, the CDR3 is TGCGCCAGCAGCTTGGAGGCTACCTACACCGGGGAGCTGTTTTTT.

This clonotype has only a few counts. The chain uses TRBV5-4 and TRBJ2-7, with D perhaps being TRBD1 or TRBD2 (5 bases each). Germline V gene lookup returns CDR1 SGHNT and CDR2 YYREEE (reference sequence). The CDR3 spans 14 residues. V was cut by 4 bases and J by 3 bases, with 14 bases left in between. Written as DNA, the CDR3 is TGTGCCAGCAGCCTCGGGGCAATCGACTACGAGCAGTACTTC. It translates to CASSLGAIDYEQYF.

This sequence joins TRBV10-3 and TRBJ2-5, with D possibly matching TRBD2 (6 bases). The CDR3 is 14 amino acids. V lost 0 bases and J 5 bases, leaving 10 bases between the germline ends. Germline V gene sequence: CDR1 ENHRY, CDR2 SYGVKD. The CDR3 nucleotides read TGTGCCATCAGTGAGTCTAGTGCGGGGGAGACCCAGTACTTC. It encodes CAISESSAGETQYF.

The CDR3 bases are TGTGCCAGCAGCTTATTTACGGAGACCTACGAGCAGTACTTC. Amino acids: CASSLFTETYEQYF. The chain couples TRBV7-6 to TRBJ2-7; D ambiguous. Trimming took off 2 bases at V and 2 bases at J, with 10 bases between the two ends. The CDR3 runs to 14 residues. In germline, CDR1 is SGHVS, CDR2 FNYEAQ.

Written as DNA, the CDR3 is TGTGCCAGCAGTCTCCTCACCCAGGGACAGGGCAAATCTGGGGCCAACGTCCTGACTTTC. Translating gives CASSLLTQGQGKSGANVLTF. The rearrangement uses TRBV28 and TRBJ2-6, with TRBD1 identical over 9 bases. V shed 5 bases, J shed 1 base, and the junction held 15 bases outside the gene matches. Germline loops: CDR1 MDHEN, CDR2 SYDVKM. The CDR3 runs to 20 residues.

There are a few counts of this clonotype. V gene TRBV9 combines with J gene TRBJ2-2, with 14 bases matching TRBD2. From germline, CDR1 is SGDLS and CDR2 YYNGEE. V gave up 5 bases and J gave up 5 bases; unmatched junction bases: 8. The CDR3 runs 17 residues. In DNA form, the CDR3 reads TGTGCCAGCAGTCAAGGGACTAGCGGGAGCCTGACCGGGGAGCTGTTTTTT. Translated: CASSQGTSGSLTGELFF.

This sequence joins TRBV29-1 and TRBJ1-1; 10 bases line up with TRBD1. Germline V gene lookup returns CDR1 SQVTM and CDR2 ANQGSEA. V shed 7 bases, J shed 3 bases, and the junction held 11 bases outside the gene matches. There are 15 residues in the CDR3. The CDR3 spells CSATTGGAAYTEAFF. The CDR3 DNA follows: TGCAGCGCAACGACAGGGGGCGCGGCGTACACTGAAGCTTTCTTT.

This clonotype has a handful of counts. Written as DNA, the CDR3 is TGTGCCAGCTTAAAAGCGGGAGGTGAGACCCAGTACTTC. As protein: CASLKAGGETQYF. The rearrangement uses TRBV27 and TRBJ2-5; 9 bases agree with TRBD2. V trimming: 8 bases; J trimming: 5 bases; junction bases outside the gene matches: 6. Germline CDR1 and CDR2: MNHEY and SMNVEV (reference sequence). The CDR3 consists of 13 residues.

V gene TRBV15 combines with J gene TRBJ2-7, with D tentatively TRBD1 (5 bases). Germline V gene lookup returns CDR1 LNHNV and CDR2 YYDKDF (reference sequence). The V end was cut by 0 bases, the J end by 2 bases, with 14 bases between. The CDR3 is 16 residues long. The CDR3 loop reads CATSRDLRQGTYEQYF. The CDR3 DNA reads as TGTGCCACCAGCAGAGATTTAAGGCAGGGAACCTACGAGCAGTACTTC.

This sequence joins TRBV10-3 and TRBJ2-7; D might be TRBD2 (6 bases). Germline-derived CDR1 and CDR2 are ENHRY and SYGVKD. There are 15 residues in the CDR3. V was clipped by 4 bases and J by 2 bases, with 15 bases between them. For the CDR3, the DNA is TGTGCCATCAGTGGAGGGGAGGCTATTACCTACGAGCAGTACTTC. Translation: CAISGGEAITYEQYF.

This clonotype appeared a few times. The gene calls are TRBV14 and TRBJ2-1; D remains ambiguous. CDR3 length: 13 residues. Germline V gene sequence: CDR1 SGHDN, CDR2 FVKESK. The V gene lost 5 bases and the J gene lost 12 bases, with 17 bases spanning the gap. For the CDR3, the DNA is TGTGCCAGCAGCTCCGGGTGGGTCGGTACGCAGTTCTTC. It is translated as CASSSGWVGTQFF. Full variable domain (rest looked up from reference TRBV14 and TRBJ2-1): EAGVTQFPSHSVIEKGQTVTLRCDPISGHDNLYWYRRVMGKEIKFLLHFVKESKQDESGMPNNRFLAERTGGTYSTLKVQPAELEDSGVYFCASSSGWVGTQFFGPGTRLTVL.

The V and J genes are TRBV15 and TRBJ2-3, with D perhaps matching TRBD2 (5 bases). The CDR3 is made up of 16 amino acids. Deletions cut 6 bases from V and 8 bases from J, with 24 bases between. Germline lookup yields CDR1 LNHNV and CDR2 YYDKDF (reference sequence). CDR3 nucleotides: TGTGCCACCAGGACGGACTCGGACCGCCGCGTGGGTACGCAGTATTTT. Translation: CATRTDSDRRVGTQYF.

This clonotype was detected a few times. The chain is built from TRBV6-5 and TRBJ1-1; D might be TRBD1 (5 bases). The length of the CDR3 is 18 residues. The germline V and J ends were trimmed by 2 bases and 0 bases, with 19 bases remaining between them. The V gene's germline CDR1 is MNHEY and CDR2 SVGAGI. CDR3: CASSYPRASAALNTEAFF. DNA for the CDR3: TGTGCCAGCAGTTACCCCAGGGCTTCCGCAGCCTTGAACACTGAAGCTTTCTTT.

The gene calls are TRBV12-3 or TRBV12-4 and TRBJ2-6; D uncertain. Trimming left V 8 bases short and J 9 bases short, with 5 bases between. This CDR3 comprises 10 residues. CDR3: CASSFNVLTF. CDR3 sequence (DNA): TGTGCCAGCTCATTCAACGTCCTGACTTTC.

J is TRBJ1-1 and V is TRBV20-1; possible D gene TRBD1, 6 bases. Germline assignment: CDR1 DFQATT and CDR2 SNEGSKA (reference sequence). CDR3 size: 14 residues. The V end lost 4 bases, the J end lost 5 bases, and 17 bases lay between the germline ends. This CDR3 is CSAKDRMGWTEAFF. The CDR3 DNA follows: TGCAGTGCTAAGGACAGAATGGGATGGACTGAAGCTTTCTTT.

The V gene is TRBV6-1, the J gene TRBJ2-7, with D perhaps given as TRBD1 or TRBD2 (5 bases each). Trimming took 6 bases from V and 3 from J, leaving 15 bases between them. CDR3 size: 14 residues. Germline CDR1 MNHNS, CDR2 SASEGT. The CDR3 region is CASRRSGTGYEQYF. As DNA, the CDR3 is TGTGCCAGCAGAAGATCCGGGACCGGCTACGAGCAGTACTTC.

The rearrangement links TRBV6-1 to TRBJ2-7, with 11 bases aligning to TRBD2. This CDR3 spans 15 amino acids. Trimming took 5 bases from V and 2 from J; bases not matched to a gene: 5. From germline, CDR1 is MNHNS and CDR2 SASEGT. In DNA form, the CDR3 reads TGTGCCAGCAGTCAAACTAGCGGGAGCCCCTACGAGCAGTACTTC. As protein: CASSQTSGSPYEQYF.